These T cell receptor beta chains were read from a single sample in a study of cytomegalovirus exposure and HLA in healthy donors. Sequenced by immunoSEQ multiplex PCR; TCRdb stores in-frame clones only, minus some. This table has roughly 110,000 clones, around 75% appearing once. What was sequenced was PBMCs. These receptors were obtained from a woman aged 25 to 39 in good health and CMV-seronegative. CDR3s leave out the opening cysteine and the closing phenylalanine or tryptophan. The D gene is left open where the match is weak. Rows give clone size only sometimes, using once, few, many, or a class for an expanded clone.

TRBJ2-4	.	once	TRBV5-6	ASDDGSHGNIQY
TRBJ1-1	TRBD1	.	TRBV6-6	ASSHGTGATEAF
TRBJ2-3	.	.	TRBV2	ASGQLPSTDTQY
TRBJ2-5	TRBD2	.	TRBV19	ASSSRLAEETQY
TRBJ1-2	.	.	TRBV2	ASSGINGANYGYT
TRBJ1-1	TRBD1	few	TRBV6-6	ASRRTGGPQHEAF
TRBJ2-7	TRBD2	.	TRBV19	ASSTTSGSLEQY
TRBJ1-2	.	.	TRBV29-1	SVVEGGSGGYT
TRBJ1-2	.	few	TRBV7-2	ASSLLRGYT
TRBJ1-2	.	.	TRBV29-1	SVEDDRAYGYT
TRBJ2-6	TRBD1	.	TRBV5-6	ASSLYLQGKFNGANVLT
TRBJ1-2	TRBD1	.	TRBV28	ASSLDRVAYGYT
TRBJ1-2	.	.	TRBV12-5	ASGENYGYT
TRBJ2-1	TRBD1	.	TRBV6-5	ASSYRDSQNNEQF
TRBJ2-1	TRBD2	.	TRBV27	ASSLFGDASGGGQF
TRBJ1-1	TRBD1	.	TRBV25-1	ASSGQTGASTEAF
TRBJ1-4	TRBD1	.	TRBV4-1	ASSQGTGELF
TRBJ1-4	.	.	TRBV30	AWSLAGGANEKLF
TRBJ2-5	TRBD2	.	TRBV7-7	ASSSTGRGETQY
TRBJ1-1	.	.	TRBV4-3	ASSQEAGVTEAF